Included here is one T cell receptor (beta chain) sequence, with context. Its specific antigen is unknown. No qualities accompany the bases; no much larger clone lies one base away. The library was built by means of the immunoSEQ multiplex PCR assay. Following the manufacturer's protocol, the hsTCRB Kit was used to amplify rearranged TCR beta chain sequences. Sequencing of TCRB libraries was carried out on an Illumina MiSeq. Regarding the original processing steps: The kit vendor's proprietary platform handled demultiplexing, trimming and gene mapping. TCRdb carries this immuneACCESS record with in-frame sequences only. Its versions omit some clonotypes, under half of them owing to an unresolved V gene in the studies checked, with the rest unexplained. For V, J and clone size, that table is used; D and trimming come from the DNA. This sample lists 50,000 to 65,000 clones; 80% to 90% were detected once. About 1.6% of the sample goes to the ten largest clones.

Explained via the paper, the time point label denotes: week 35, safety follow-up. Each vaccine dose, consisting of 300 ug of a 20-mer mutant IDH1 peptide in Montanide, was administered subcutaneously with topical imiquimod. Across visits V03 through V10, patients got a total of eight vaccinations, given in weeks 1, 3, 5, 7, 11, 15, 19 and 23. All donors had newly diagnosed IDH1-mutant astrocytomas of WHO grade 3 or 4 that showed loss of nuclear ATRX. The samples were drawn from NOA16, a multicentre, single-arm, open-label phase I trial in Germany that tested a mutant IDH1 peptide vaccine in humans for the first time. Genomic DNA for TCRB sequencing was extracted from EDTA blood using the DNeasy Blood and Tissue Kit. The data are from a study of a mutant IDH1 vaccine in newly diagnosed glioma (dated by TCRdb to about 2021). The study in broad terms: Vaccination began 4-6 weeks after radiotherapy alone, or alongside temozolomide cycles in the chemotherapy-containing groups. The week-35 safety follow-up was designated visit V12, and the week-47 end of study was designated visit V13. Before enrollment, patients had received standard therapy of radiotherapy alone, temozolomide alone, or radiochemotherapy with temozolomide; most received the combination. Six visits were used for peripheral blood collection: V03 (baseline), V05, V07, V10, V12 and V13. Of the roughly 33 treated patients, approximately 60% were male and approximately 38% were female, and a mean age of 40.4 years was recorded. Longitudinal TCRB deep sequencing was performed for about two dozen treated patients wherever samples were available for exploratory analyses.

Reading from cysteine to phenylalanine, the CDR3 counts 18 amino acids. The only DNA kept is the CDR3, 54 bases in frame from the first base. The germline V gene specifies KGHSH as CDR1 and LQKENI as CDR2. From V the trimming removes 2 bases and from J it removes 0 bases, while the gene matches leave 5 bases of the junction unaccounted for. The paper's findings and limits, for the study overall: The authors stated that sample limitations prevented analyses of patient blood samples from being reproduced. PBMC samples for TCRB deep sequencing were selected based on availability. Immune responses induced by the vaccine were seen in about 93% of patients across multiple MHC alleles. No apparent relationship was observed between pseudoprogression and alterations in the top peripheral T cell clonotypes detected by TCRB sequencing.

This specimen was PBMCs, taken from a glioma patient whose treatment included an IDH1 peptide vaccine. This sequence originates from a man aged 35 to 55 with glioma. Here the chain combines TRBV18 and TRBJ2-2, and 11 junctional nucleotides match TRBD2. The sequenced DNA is TGTGCCAGCTCACCAGGGACTAGCGGAGCGGCGAACACCGGGGAGCTGTTTTTT. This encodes CASSPGTSGAANTGELFF.